This T cell receptor (beta chain) was retrieved from a study of cytomegalovirus exposure and HLA in healthy donors. Study-wide points: Later on, an analysis tied approximately 17,000 TCR beta sequences to HLA alleles at 0.05 false discovery rate.

With regard to this clone: What it recognizes is unknown.

This CDR3 region has 14 residues. The V and J ends lost 0 bases and 7 bases respectively, with 12 bases between them. The germline CDR1 and CDR2 sequences are GTSNPN and SVGIG (reference sequence). A multiplex PCR was run with 60 Vbeta primers and 13 Jbeta primers. Some clones are missing from TCRdb's copy, which holds only in-frame ones; the method was immunoSEQ multiplex PCR. The sample data list about 120,000 clones. The receptor comes from a woman aged 40-49 years in good health and CMV-seropositive. The sample consisted of PBMCs. The gene calls are TRBV30 and TRBJ1-4; D is possibly TRBD1 (6 bases). DNA for the CDR3: TGTGCCTGGAGTGTACTCAGGGGCGCTGAAAAACTGTTTTTT. Its protein product is CAWSVLRGAEKLFF.